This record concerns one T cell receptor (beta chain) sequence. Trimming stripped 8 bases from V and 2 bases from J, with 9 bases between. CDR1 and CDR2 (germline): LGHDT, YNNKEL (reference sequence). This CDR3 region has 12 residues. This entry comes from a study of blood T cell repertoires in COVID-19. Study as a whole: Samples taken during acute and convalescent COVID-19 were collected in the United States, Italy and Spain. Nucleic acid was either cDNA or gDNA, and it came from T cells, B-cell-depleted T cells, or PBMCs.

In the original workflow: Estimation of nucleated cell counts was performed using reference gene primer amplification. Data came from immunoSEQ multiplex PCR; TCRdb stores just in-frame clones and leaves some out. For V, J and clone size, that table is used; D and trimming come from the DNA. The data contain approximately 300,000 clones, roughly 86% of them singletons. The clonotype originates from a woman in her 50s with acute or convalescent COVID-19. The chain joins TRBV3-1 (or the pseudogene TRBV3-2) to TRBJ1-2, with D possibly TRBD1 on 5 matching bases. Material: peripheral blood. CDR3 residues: CASGGTNYGYTF. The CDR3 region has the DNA TGTGCCAGCGGGGGGACCAACTATGGCTACACCTTC.